The 13 T cell receptor beta chains listed next were all sequenced from one sample in a study of technical replicates of blood from a handful of donors. Here immunoSEQ multiplex PCR was the method, and the copy in TCRdb shows in-frame clones only, minus some. Of about 83,000 clones in the sample, 75% to 95% were seen once. The specimen sequenced was T cells isolated from PBMCs. Source of these receptors: a human donor in good health.

The rearrangement uses TRBV9 and TRBJ1-1, with D possibly matching TRBD1 (6 bases). CDR1 is SGDLS, CDR2 YYNGEE, per germline. The CDR3 has 14 amino acids. Trimming removed 0 bases at V and 5 bases at J, with 11 bases between. CDR3 sequence: CASSVAWGTTEAFF. Here the CDR3 DNA reads TGTGCCAGCAGCGTAGCCTGGGGGACAACTGAAGCTTTCTTT.

The chain has TRBV18 and TRBJ2-7, with 9 nucleotides matching TRBD1. The V segment lost 3 bases and the J segment 6 bases; nucleotides outside the gene matches: 6. CDR1 is KGHSH, CDR2 LQKENI, per germline. The CDR3 runs 14 residues. CDR3 amino acids: CASSPGGQGTEQYF. The CDR3 nucleotides read TGTGCCAGCTCACCTGGGGGACAGGGAACCGAGCAGTACTTC.

This sequence joins TRBV4-3 and TRBJ2-2, with TRBD2 matching over 8 bases. The germline CDR1 and CDR2 sequences are LGHNA and YSLEER. The J segment lost 8 bases and the V segment lost 0 bases, leaving 5 bases of the junction unmatched. The CDR3 runs to 15 residues. The CDR3 loop is CASSQDLLAAGELFF. The CDR3 region has the DNA TGCGCCAGCAGCCAAGATCTACTAGCGGCTGGGGAGCTGTTTTTT.

V gene TRBV6-5 combines with J gene TRBJ2-7, with D tentatively TRBD1 (7 bases). The CDR3 consists of 13 residues. V shed 7 bases and J shed 5 bases, with 15 bases lying between them. Per germline, CDR1 MNHEY and CDR2 SVGAGI. The CDR3 DNA reads TGTGCCAGCACCCCGACAGGGAGGAACGAGCAGTACTTC. This translates into CASTPTGRNEQYF.

J is TRBJ2-7 and V is TRBV7-9, with D possibly TRBD2 on 6 matching bases. CDR3 size: 15 residues. Germline CDR1 and CDR2: SEHNR and FQNEAQ (reference sequence). V shed 5 bases and J shed 0 bases, with 14 bases lying between them. The CDR3 bases are TGTGCCAGCAGCCCGCGGGGCAGGGACTCCTACGAGCAGTACTTC. Protein sequence: CASSPRGRDSYEQYF.

The V and J genes are TRBV11-2 and TRBJ2-2; D might be TRBD2 (6 bases). Germline loops: CDR1 SGHAT, CDR2 FQNNGV. The ends were cut back, 5 bases at V and 6 bases at J, with 13 bases in the middle. This CDR3 region has 14 residues. CDR3 region: CASSPPGVSGELFF. CDR3 DNA sequence: TGTGCCAGCAGCCCACCGGGGGTTTCCGGGGAGCTGTTTTTT.

This chain uses TRBV7-3 with TRBJ2-1, with 10 bases aligning to TRBD2. The CDR3 contains 15 residues. Trimming at V came to 5 bases and at J to 6 bases, leaving 7 bases not matched to a gene. The germline CDR1 and CDR2 sequences are SGHTA and FQGTGA. CDR3 coding DNA: TGTGCCAGCAGCCCAATAGCGGGAGGCTCCAATGAGCAGTTCTTC. This sequence encodes CASSPIAGGSNEQFF.

The rearrangement joins TRBV9 to TRBJ2-1; TRBD2 agrees at 7 bases. The CDR3 has 17 amino acids. Germline trimming cut 1 base from V and 3 bases from J; bases unmatched to any gene: 10. Germline loops: CDR1 SGDLS, CDR2 YYNGEE. CDR3 residues: CASSVRPRDYLYNEQFF. CDR3 in DNA: TGTGCCAGCAGCGTACGCCCCCGGGACTACCTCTACAATGAGCAGTTCTTC.

The gene calls are TRBV6-1 and TRBJ2-3, with a tentative D call TRBD1 (6 bases). With 4 bases removed from V and 1 base from J, the gap between germline ends came to 12 bases. In germline, CDR1 is MNHNS, CDR2 SASEGT. The CDR3 contains 15 residues. CDR3 DNA sequence: TGTGCCAGCAGTGCTCTGGGGGCAGGCACAGATACGCAGTATTTT. Translating gives CASSALGAGTDTQYF.

This sequence joins TRBV6-5 and TRBJ2-7, with D perhaps TRBD2 (5 bases). From germline, CDR1 is MNHEY and CDR2 SVGAGI. The CDR3 loop spans 11 amino acids. V lost 4 bases and J 7 bases, leaving 8 bases between the germline ends. Here the CDR3 DNA reads TGTGCCAGCAGTTCGGGGTGGGAGCAGTACTTC. Translation gives CASSSGWEQYF.

This chain uses TRBV5-1 with TRBJ1-2; perhaps TRBD1 as D (5 bases). This CDR3 contains 16 residues. The V and J ends lost 1 base and 3 bases respectively, with 16 bases between them. CDR1 and CDR2 from the germline V gene are SGHRS and YFSETQ. The chain's CDR3 is CASSLSWGGEYYGYTF. The CDR3 DNA reads TGCGCCAGCAGCTTGTCATGGGGGGGAGAATACTATGGCTACACCTTC.

The V gene is TRBV14, the J gene TRBJ2-1; tentative D call: TRBD2 (5 bases). Germline V gene sequence: CDR1 SGHDN, CDR2 FVKESK. This CDR3 spans 15 amino acids. V was clipped by 4 bases and J by 5 bases, with 15 bases between them. Here the CDR3 DNA reads TGTGCCAGCAGCCCATTCTTGGGAGAGGACAATGAGCAGTTCTTC. It yields the protein CASSPFLGEDNEQFF.

In nucleotides, the CDR3 is TGTGCCAGCAGCTTAAGGGAGCCTTATGGCTACACCTTC. Translated: CASSLREPYGYTF. The rearrangement joins TRBV5-6 to TRBJ1-2, with D hard to call. The length of the CDR3 is 13 residues. V gave up 2 bases and J gave up 5 bases, with 10 bases separating them. The germline V gene encodes CDR1 SGHDT and CDR2 YYEEEE.